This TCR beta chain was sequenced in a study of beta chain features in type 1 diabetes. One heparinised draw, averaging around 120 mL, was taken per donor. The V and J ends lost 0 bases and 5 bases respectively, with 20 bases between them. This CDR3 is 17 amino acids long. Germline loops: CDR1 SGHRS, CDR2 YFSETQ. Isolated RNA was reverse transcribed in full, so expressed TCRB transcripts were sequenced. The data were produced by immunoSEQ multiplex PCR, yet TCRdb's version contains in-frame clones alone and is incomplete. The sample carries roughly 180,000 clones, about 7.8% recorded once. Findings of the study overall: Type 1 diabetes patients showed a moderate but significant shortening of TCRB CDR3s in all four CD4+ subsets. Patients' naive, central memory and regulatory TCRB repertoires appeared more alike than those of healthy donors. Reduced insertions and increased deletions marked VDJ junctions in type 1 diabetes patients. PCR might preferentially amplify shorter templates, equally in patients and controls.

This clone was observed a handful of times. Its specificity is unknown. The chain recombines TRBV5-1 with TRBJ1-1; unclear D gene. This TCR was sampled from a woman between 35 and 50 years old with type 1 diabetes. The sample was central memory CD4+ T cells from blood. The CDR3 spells CASSLDPRREGETEAFF. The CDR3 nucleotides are TGCGCCAGCAGCTTGGACCCTCGACGGGAGGGCGAAACTGAAGCTTTCTTT.